Each of the 21 T cell receptor beta chains below was sequenced from the same sample in a study of yellow fever vaccine responses in identical twins. TCRdb reprocessed the RT-PCR reads via MiXCR and lists one record per CDR3 protein. The sample includes around 4,200 distinct CDR3 sequences, approximately 76% of them seen just once. The material sequenced was T cells from blood (PBMCs), unsorted or a sorted subset (not recorded which), taken before or after yellow fever vaccination (not recorded which). These receptors all stem from a woman aged 18 to 35 who received the yellow fever vaccine.

This clonotype was observed a single time. Here the CDR3 reads CASSAAGGGPGEQYF. CDR3 sequence (DNA): TGTGCCAGCAGCGCGGCGGGAGGGGGCCCGGGAGAGCAGTACTTC. This sequence joins TRBV5-4 and TRBJ2-7, with 9 bases lining up with TRBD2. The CDR3 spans 15 residues. Germline V gene data show CDR1 as SGHNT and CDR2 as YYREEE (reference sequence). The junction had 12 bases not matched to a gene; V was cut back by 4 bases and J by 7 bases.

This clonotype was seen just once. The rearrangement links TRBV4-1 to TRBJ2-7; D is unresolved. This CDR3 comprises 14 residues. Trimming pared 0 bases from V and 2 bases from J, leaving 8 bases between. Looked up from germline, CDR1 is MGHRA and CDR2 is YSYEKL. The CDR3 region is CASSQEGIAYEQYF. In DNA, the CDR3 is TGCGCCAGCAGCCAAGAGGGGATAGCCTACGAGCAGTACTTC.

The chain uses TRBV6-5 and TRBJ2-1; 9 positions match TRBD2. The V and J ends lost 0 bases and 4 bases, in that order; junction bases with no gene match: 1. The CDR3 is 15 residues long. The germline V gene has CDR1 MNHEY and CDR2 SVGAGI. CDR3 protein: CASSYSSGGYNEQFF. The CDR3 DNA sequence: TGTGCCAGCAGTTACTCAAGCGGGGGGTACAATGAGCAGTTCTTC.

The chain employs TRBV11-3 and TRBJ2-1; D is undetermined. CDR3 size: 16 residues. In germline, CDR1 is SGHNT, CDR2 YENEEA. With 5 bases removed from V and 0 bases from J, the gap between germline ends came to 14 bases. This CDR3 is CASSAGQESSYNEQFF. The CDR3 nucleotides are TGTGCCAGCAGCGCAGGCCAGGAGAGCTCCTACAATGAGCAGTTCTTC.

This sequence joins TRBV7-1 and TRBJ2-1; TRBD2 agrees at 8 bases. TRBV7-1 is classed as an ORF, of uncertain function. CDR3 size: 15 residues. The junction had 5 bases not matched to a gene; V was cut back by 3 bases and J by 4 bases. CDR3 sequence (DNA): TGTGCCAGCAGCTCCGGGGGGGCGCCTTACAATGAGCAGTTCTTC. The encoded protein is CASSSGGAPYNEQFF.

Only a few counts were recorded for this clonotype. At one end the junction does not follow the germline gene, possibly because of a read error. The CDR3 sequence: CASTLLAGRTDTQYF. The CDR3 DNA is TGTGCCAGCACCTTACTAGCGGGGCGCACAGATACGCAGTATTTT. The chain couples TRBV13 to TRBJ2-3; 10 bases are a match to TRBD2. CDR3 size: 15 residues. The V gene's germline CDR1 is PRHDT and CDR2 FYEKMQ (reference sequence).

This chain links TRBV28 with TRBJ2-1; no definite D call. Per germline, CDR1 MDHEN and CDR2 SYDVKM. Trimming removed 0 bases from V and 7 bases from J, with 10 bases in between. CDR3 size: 14 residues. In DNA form, the CDR3 reads TGTGCCAGCAGTTTATGGCACAGTCAAAATGAGCAGTTCTTC. This encodes CASSLWHSQNEQFF.

In nucleotides, the CDR3 is TGTGCCAGCAGCACAGAGCTTACCGGGACAGAGAACACTGAAGCTTTCTTT. This translates into CASSTELTGTENTEAFF. The chain has TRBV11-3 and TRBJ1-1; TRBD1 agrees at 7 bases. The CDR3 consists of 17 residues. Germline lookup yields CDR1 SGHNT and CDR2 YENEEA. V trimming: 5 bases; J trimming: 1 base; junction bases outside the gene matches: 13.

This clonotype was observed a few times. The CDR3 loop is CASSRVWGNQPQHF. The DNA of the CDR3 is TGTGCCAGCAGCCGGGTCTGGGGCAATCAGCCCCAGCATTTT. The chain is built from TRBV7-6 and TRBJ1-5, with D hard to call. Looked up from germline, CDR1 is SGHVS and CDR2 is FNYEAQ. The CDR3 is 14 residues long. The V end was cut by 5 bases, the J end by 2 bases, with 10 bases between.

The chain recombines TRBV4-3 with TRBJ2-7; 7 bases agree with TRBD1. The CDR3 length is 17 residues. CDR1 is LGHNA and CDR2 is YSLEER in the germline V gene. Unmatched junction bases numbered 12, after V lost 0 bases and J lost 4 bases. The CDR3 here is CASSQDLKGAGAYEQYF. The CDR3 DNA reads TGCGCCAGCAGCCAAGATCTGAAGGGGGCAGGCGCGTACGAGCAGTACTTC.

CDR3 region: CSVEVWAGREAFF. In DNA form, the CDR3 reads TGCAGCGTTGAAGTTTGGGCAGGAAGGGAAGCTTTCTTT. V is TRBV29-1 and J is TRBJ1-1, with D uncertain. The CDR3 spans 13 residues. Trimming pared 1 base from V and 8 bases from J, leaving 14 bases between. Germline V gene sequence: CDR1 SQVTM, CDR2 ANQGSEA.

This chain links TRBV2 with TRBJ2-7; no reliable D call. Trimming took 4 bases from V and 4 from J, leaving 2 bases between them. This CDR3 comprises 10 residues. Germline V gene lookup returns CDR1 SNHLY and CDR2 FYNNEI. The CDR3 coding sequence is TGTGCCAGCAGTGGATACGAGCAGTACTTC. This gives the protein CASSGYEQYF.

This clonotype was seen only a few times. The chain has TRBV18 and TRBJ2-5, with 10 bases identical to TRBD2. Losses at the gene ends were 0 bases for V and 4 bases for J; bases not matched to a gene: 5. The germline CDR1 and CDR2 sequences are KGHSH and LQKENI. The CDR3 runs to 16 residues. DNA of the CDR3: TGTGCCAGCTCACCACCCCTTAGCGGGAGGTTAGAGACCCAGTACTTC. It translates to CASSPPLSGRLETQYF.

The CDR3 here is CASSPGLAF. The CDR3 DNA reads TGTGCCAGCTCACCGGGACTAGCATTC. The chain links TRBV21-1 to TRBJ2-4; TRBD2, the table's D call, lacks a check against the DNA. TRBV21-1 is a recognized pseudogene. The CDR3 loop spans 9 amino acids.

This clonotype showed up just a few times. The chain recombines TRBV4-1 with TRBJ2-7; no firm D call. V was trimmed by 0 bases and J by 7 bases, leaving 13 bases between them. The CDR3 sequence is 14 residues long. The V gene's germline CDR1 is MGHRA and CDR2 YSYEKL. CDR3 in amino acids: CASSQEVRSREQYF. The CDR3 DNA reads as TGCGCCAGCAGCCAAGAAGTGAGGTCCAGGGAGCAGTACTTC.

This chain joins TRBV11-2 and TRBJ2-3; 10 bases are shared with TRBD2. The CDR3 sequence is 16 residues long. Per germline, CDR1 SGHAT and CDR2 FQNNGV. The J segment lost 2 bases and the V segment lost 4 bases, leaving 6 bases of the junction unmatched. CDR3 residues: CASSSPGTSDTDTQYF. The DNA for the CDR3 is TGTGCCAGCAGCTCCCCCGGGACTAGCGACACAGATACGCAGTATTTT. Based on the CDR3 plus reference TRBV11-2 and TRBJ2-3, the full variable domain is EAGVAQSPRYKIIEKRQSVAFWCNPISGHATLYWYQQILGQGPKLLIQFQNNGVVDDSQLPKDRFSAERLKGVDSTLKIQPAKLEDSAVYLCASSSPGTSDTDTQYFGPGTRLTVL.

Of note for this clonotype: It may be a read error: a sequence one base away is much more abundant. V is TRBV28 and J is TRBJ2-7, with 8 bases aligning to TRBD2. The CDR3 length is 17 residues. J gave up 0 bases and V 3 bases, and 10 bases lay outside the gene matches. The germline CDR1 and CDR2 sequences are MDHEN and SYDVKM. The CDR3 bases are TGTGCCAGCAGTTTCCCCATAGCGGGACAAAGCTCCTACGAGCAGTACTTC. This gives the protein CASSFPIAGQSSYEQYF.

The genes are TRBV4-1 and TRBJ1-2; D is unresolved. V was pared by 1 base and J by 4 bases, with 10 bases between. Germline CDR1 reads MGHRA; CDR2 reads YSYEKL. This CDR3 contains 14 residues. CDR3 DNA sequence: TGCGCCAGCAGCCAAGGAGGGCTAAGCTATGGCTACACCTTC. It specifies CASSQGGLSYGYTF.

The chain links TRBV13 to TRBJ2-7; 7 nucleotides line up with TRBD2. CDR1 is PRHDT, CDR2 FYEKMQ, per germline (reference sequence). The J segment lost 1 base and the V segment lost 5 bases, leaving 11 bases of the junction unmatched. This CDR3 region has 16 residues. CDR3 DNA: TGTGCCAGCAGCCCGAGAGGGTCGGGGGGTTCCTACGAGCAGTACTTC. This gives the protein CASSPRGSGGSYEQYF.

J is TRBJ2-6 and V is TRBV15; TRBD2 is a possible D gene (5 bases). V gave up 2 bases and J gave up 2 bases, with 7 bases separating them. CDR1 LNHNV and CDR2 YYDKDF come from the germline V gene (reference sequence). This CDR3 region has 15 residues. The CDR3 is CATSRTRAGANVLTF. The DNA of the CDR3 is TGTGCCACCAGCAGAACTAGGGCTGGGGCCAACGTCCTGACTTTC.

This rearrangement joins TRBV4-1 to TRBJ2-1; no reliable D call. Germline V CDR1 and CDR2: MGHRA, YSYEKL. V was shortened by 1 base and J by 10 bases, with 17 bases between the two germline ends. The CDR3 has 15 residues. CDR3 in amino acids: CASSQGPDSLGEQFF. The DNA for the CDR3 is TGCGCCAGCAGCCAAGGCCCCGACTCTCTTGGCGAGCAGTTCTTC.